This TCR beta chain is drawn from a study of blood T cell repertoires in COVID-19. Study-wide context: From the United States, Italy and Spain came samples of acute and convalescent COVID-19. PBMCs, B-cell-depleted T cells, or T cells provided the cDNA or gDNA that made up the material.

This CDR3 spans 17 amino acids. Trimming took 5 bases from V and 5 from J; bases not matched to a gene: 12. Germline V gene sequence: CDR1 SEHNR, CDR2 FQNEAQ (reference sequence). How the authors handled the data: Amplification from reference gene primers served as the basis for estimated nucleated cell counts. The assay was immunoSEQ multiplex PCR, and TCRdb's table has in-frame clones only and misses some. V, J and clone size derive from that table, while D and trimming were established from the DNA sequence. The sample shows approximately 210,000 clones, approximately 86% of them seen only once. This sequence originates from a woman over 75 with acute or convalescent COVID-19. V usage is TRBV7-9 and J usage is TRBJ1-6; 7 positions match TRBD1. Sequenced: peripheral blood. The CDR3 DNA sequence: TGTGCCAGCAGCACCTTGACAGGGAATGGCAATAATTCACCCCTCCACTTT. This encodes CASSTLTGNGNNSPLHF.